This passage covers 7 T cell receptor beta chains from one sample sequenced in a study of cytomegalovirus exposure and HLA in healthy donors. Generated by immunoSEQ multiplex PCR, the TCRdb table keeps only in-frame clones and is missing some. The sample contains roughly 110,000 clones, about 88% of which appear only once. Sequencing was done on a sample of PBMCs. These receptor sequences come from a woman between 18 and 29 years old in good health and CMV-seropositive.

This rearrangement joins TRBV7-2 to TRBJ2-2, with TRBD2 matching 9 bases. CDR3 length: 18 amino acids. Germline V lookup: CDR1 SGHTA, CDR2 FQGNSA. V shed 0 bases and J 6 bases; nucleotides not matched to a gene: 11. CDR3 amino acids: CASSLANLFGTSPGELFF. Here the CDR3 DNA reads TGTGCCAGCAGCTTAGCTAATTTATTCGGGACTAGCCCCGGGGAGCTGTTTTTT.

This clone was picked up one time. The chain joins TRBV6-5 to TRBJ2-2, with D perhaps TRBD1 (5 bases). Germline V gives CDR1 MNHEY, CDR2 SVGAGI. Trimming took off 8 bases at V and 3 bases at J, with 10 bases between the two ends. The CDR3 is 13 amino acids. CDR3 sequence: CASGQGDTGELFF. As DNA, the CDR3 is TGTGCCAGCGGGCAGGGTGACACCGGGGAGCTGTTTTTT.

The chain uses TRBV7-9 and TRBJ1-2; D not certain. The CDR3 runs to 12 residues. V dropped 6 bases and J dropped 8 bases, with 13 bases sitting between them. CDR1 SEHNR and CDR2 FQNEAQ come from the germline V gene (reference sequence). DNA of the CDR3: TGTGCCAGCAGTCTATACCCCGAAGGCTACACCTTC. Amino acids: CASSLYPEGYTF. Using reference TRBV7-9 and TRBJ1-2 for the parts outside the CDR3, the full variable domain is DTGVSQNPRHKITKRGQNVTFRCDPISEHNRLYWYRQTLGQGPEFLTYFQNEAQLEKSRLLSDRFSAERPKGSFSTLEIQRTEQGDSAMYLCASSLYPEGYTFGSGTRLTVV.

The table lists this clone with a count of one. The chain employs TRBV28 and TRBJ2-4; D is undetermined. The CDR3 runs to 15 residues. Trimming took 4 bases from V and 3 from J, leaving 13 bases between them. The V gene's germline CDR1 is MDHEN and CDR2 SYDVKM. For the CDR3, the DNA is TGTGCCAGCAGTTCTTTGGGCATCGACAAAAACATTCAGTACTTC. Protein: CASSSLGIDKNIQYF.

The V and J genes are TRBV4-3 and TRBJ2-1, with 11 bases aligning to TRBD1. This CDR3 contains 14 residues. The germline V gene encodes CDR1 LGHNA and CDR2 YSLEER. The junction had 6 bases not matched to a gene; V was cut back by 0 bases and J by 14 bases. This CDR3 reads CASSQDSRDRGKFF. CDR3 nucleotides: TGCGCCAGCAGCCAAGATTCGCGGGACAGGGGGAAGTTCTTC.

The chain has TRBV6-1 and TRBJ2-3; 7 bases align to TRBD1. CDR1 and CDR2 from the germline V gene are MNHNS and SASEGT. After removal of 8 bases from V and 4 bases from J, the junction contained 12 bases not matched to a gene. This CDR3 comprises 15 residues. As DNA, the CDR3 is TGTGCCAGCCATTGGGACAGAGGCGCCGCAGATACGCAGTATTTT. It encodes CASHWDRGAADTQYF.

Here the CDR3 DNA reads TGTGCCAGCAGTTGGACACCCCAAAGCACAGATACGCAGTATTTT. Protein: CASSWTPQSTDTQYF. The J gene is TRBJ2-3, the V gene TRBV6-4; possible D gene TRBD1, 5 bases. The CDR3 is made up of 15 amino acids. The V end was cut by 5 bases, the J end by 0 bases, with 12 bases between. Germline V gene lookup returns CDR1 MRHNA and CDR2 SNTAGT.